This TCR beta chain is drawn from a study of T cell changes during pregnancy in multiple sclerosis. TCRdb's table, derived via immunoSEQ multiplex PCR, lists solely in-frame clones and lacks some. The sample lists about 40,000 clones; roughly nine tenths were seen once. V lost 4 bases to trimming and J lost 9 bases, with 14 bases between them. The CDR3 is 13 residues long. Germline CDR1 reads SGHRS; CDR2 reads YFSETQ. The specimen comprised CD4+ T cells from peripheral blood mononuclear cells, sampled before pregnancy. The receptor was derived from a female donor with multiple sclerosis, enrolled in a pregnancy study. The chain combines TRBV5-1 with TRBJ2-1; D is unclear. CDR3 amino acids: CASSLVVAREQFF. Here the CDR3 DNA reads TGCGCCAGCAGCCTGGTCGTGGCCCGTGAGCAGTTCTTC.